This TCR beta chain was recovered during a study of blood T cell repertoires in COVID-19. Trimming took off 2 bases at V and 4 bases at J, with 12 bases between the two ends. This CDR3 has 15 residues. Germline CDR1 is MDHEN and CDR2 is SYDVKM. Produced via immunoSEQ multiplex PCR; TCRdb's table is partial and in-frame only. The sample has over 300,000 clones; roughly 82% are singletons. The sample consisted of peripheral blood. The J gene is TRBJ2-1, the V gene TRBV28; D is ambiguous. The TCR was taken from a woman in her forties or fifties with acute or convalescent COVID-19. CDR3 loop: CASSLQPARYNEQFF. The DNA for the CDR3 is TGTGCCAGCAGTTTACAACCGGCCAGGTACAATGAGCAGTTCTTC.